These 30 T cell receptor beta chains were sequenced from one sample in a study of blood T cell repertoires in COVID-19. The table came from immunoSEQ multiplex PCR; TCRdb's copy has only in-frame clones and leaves some out. The table lists approximately 190,000 clones, about 88% of them singletons. Sequenced: peripheral blood. The source is a woman between 40 and 50 years old who had recovered from COVID-19.

The rearrangement uses TRBV6-5 and TRBJ2-7; a possible D gene is TRBD1 (5 bases). V was trimmed by 6 bases and J by 11 bases, leaving 17 bases between them. This CDR3 contains 12 residues. Germline CDR1 and CDR2: MNHEY and SVGAGI. Here the CDR3 reads CASRKIDSVEYF. The DNA for the CDR3 is TGTGCCAGCAGAAAAATCGACAGTGTGGAGTACTTC.

The rearrangement joins TRBV5-1 to TRBJ2-5; no clear D gene. Germline CDR1 and CDR2: SGHRS and YFSETQ. This CDR3 is built from 16 residues. V lost 0 bases and J lost 2, with 14 bases in between. The CDR3: CASSLGGSTAQETQYF. CDR3 DNA sequence: TGCGCCAGCAGCTTGGGTGGTTCCACAGCTCAAGAGACCCAGTACTTC.

This sequence joins TRBV6-4 and TRBJ2-3, with 13 bases fitting TRBD2. V dropped 4 bases and J dropped 5; count of bases not matched to a gene: 6. Per germline, CDR1 MRHNA and CDR2 SNTAGT. The CDR3 is made up of 16 amino acids. CDR3 loop: CASSAGLAGVGDTQYF. CDR3 coding DNA: TGTGCCAGCAGTGCCGGACTAGCGGGAGTAGGAGATACGCAGTATTTT.

The chain is built from TRBV3-1 (or the pseudogene TRBV3-2) and TRBJ1-5; 11 nucleotides align to TRBD1. The germline V gene has CDR1 LGHDT and CDR2 YNNKEL (reference sequence). This CDR3 contains 17 residues. With 3 bases clipped from V and 4 bases from J, the junction kept 8 bases outside the gene matches. This CDR3 reads CASSQLTGTGGNQPQHF. The CDR3 nucleotides are TGTGCCAGCAGCCAGTTAACCGGGACAGGGGGGAATCAGCCCCAGCATTTT.

The gene calls are TRBV7-9 and TRBJ2-6; no definite D call. Germline V lookup: CDR1 SEHNR, CDR2 FQNEAQ (reference sequence). The V and J ends lost 5 bases and 0 bases respectively, with 11 bases between them. The CDR3 has 16 amino acids. CDR3 sequence (DNA): TGTGCCAGCAGCCAAACAACCTCCTCTGGGGCCAACGTCCTGACTTTC. It is translated as CASSQTTSSGANVLTF.

V and J are TRBV13 and TRBJ1-6, with 9 bases identical to TRBD1. The CDR3 contains 15 residues. J lost 14 bases, V lost 7 bases, and 15 bases had no gene match. CDR1 and CDR2 from the germline V gene are PRHDT and FYEKMQ (reference sequence). For the CDR3, the DNA is TGTGCCAGCACCGACAGGGGGGAATGGCCCCACACCCTCCACTTT. Amino acids: CASTDRGEWPHTLHF.

V gene TRBV30 combines with J gene TRBJ2-7, with D possibly being TRBD2 (6 bases). CDR3 length equals 14 residues. Trimming removed 1 base from V and 2 bases from J, with 12 bases in between. Germline CDR1 is GTSNPN and CDR2 is SVGIG (reference sequence). CDR3: CAWSGGERPYEQYF. The CDR3 nucleotides read TGTGCCTGGAGTGGGGGGGAGAGGCCCTACGAGCAGTACTTC. The whole variable domain, remainder taken from reference TRBV30 and TRBJ2-7, is SQTIHQWPATLVQPVGSPLSLECTVEGTSNPNLYWYRQAAGRGLQLLFYSVGIGQISSEVPQNLSASRPQDRQFILSSKKLLLSDSGFYLCAWSGGERPYEQYFGPGTRLTVT.

This clone has only a few counts. The J gene is TRBJ2-5, the V gene TRBV6-5, with no clear D. Germline CDR1 MNHEY, CDR2 SVGAGI. The CDR3 has 14 amino acids. Trimming removed 6 bases at V and 1 base at J, with 12 bases between. The DNA for the CDR3 is TGTGCCAGCAGGCCCCTGGAGTTCCAAGAGACCCAGTACTTC. Its translation: CASRPLEFQETQYF.

This sequence joins TRBV6-5 and TRBJ2-5; TRBD1 might be the D (8 bases). CDR1 and CDR2 (germline): MNHEY, SVGAGI. V was trimmed by 2 bases and J by 4 bases, leaving 14 bases between them. There are 15 residues in the CDR3. CDR3 sequence (DNA): TGTGCCAGCAGTTACGGACAGGGAGGGCGAGAGACCCAGTACTTC. Protein: CASSYGQGGRETQYF.

V usage is TRBV30 and J usage is TRBJ2-3, with 7 bases fitting TRBD2. Germline V CDR1 and CDR2: GTSNPN, SVGIG (reference sequence). The CDR3 contains 14 residues. V shed 1 base and J 2 bases; nucleotides not matched to a gene: 3. CDR3 DNA: TGTGCCTGGAGTGCGGGGGGAAACACAGATACGCAGTATTTT. It encodes CAWSAGGNTDTQYF.

CDR3 DNA: TGCAGCGCTCCGACAGGGAAGACGGCTGAAGCTTTCTTT. Translation: CSAPTGKTAEAFF. The chain employs TRBV29-1 and TRBJ1-1, with 7 bases identical to TRBD1. The J segment lost 6 bases and the V segment lost 7 bases, leaving 11 bases of the junction unmatched. In germline, CDR1 is SQVTM, CDR2 ANQGSEA. This CDR3 comprises 13 residues. The variable domain in full, with the rest retrieved from reference TRBV29-1 and TRBJ1-1, is SAVISQKPSRDICQRGTSLTIQCQVDSQVTMMFWYRQQPGQSLTLIATANQGSEATYESGFVIDKFPISRPNLTFSTLTVSNMSPEDSSIYLCSAPTGKTAEAFFGQGTRLTVV.

V is TRBV28 and J is TRBJ2-1, with D possibly TRBD2 on 6 matching bases. The CDR3 runs to 18 residues. The ends were cut back, 4 bases at V and 1 base at J, with 20 bases in the middle. Germline V gene lookup returns CDR1 MDHEN and CDR2 SYDVKM. CDR3 in amino acids: CASSSGDSPIGSYNEQFF. The CDR3 DNA reads as TGTGCCAGCAGTTCGGGGGACTCGCCTATAGGGTCCTACAATGAGCAGTTCTTC.

The gene calls are TRBV7-2 and TRBJ2-5; possible D gene TRBD1, 6 bases. V was trimmed by 5 bases and J by 4 bases, leaving 14 bases between them. In germline, CDR1 is SGHTA, CDR2 FQGNSA. This CDR3 region has 14 residues. CDR3 sequence (DNA): TGTGCCAGCAGCCCCACCACAGGGCTAGAGACCCAGTACTTC. Protein sequence: CASSPTTGLETQYF.

The DNA for the CDR3 is TGCGCCAGCAGCGTCAACGGGGGGGATAGGACTGAAGCTTTCTTT. It specifies CASSVNGGDRTEAFF. This chain uses TRBV5-1 with TRBJ1-1; perhaps TRBD1 as D (5 bases). Trimming took off 4 bases at V and 5 bases at J, with 18 bases between the two ends. In germline, CDR1 is SGHRS, CDR2 YFSETQ. The length of the CDR3 is 15 residues.

This chain uses TRBV6-5 with TRBJ1-5, with 7 bases lining up with TRBD1. V lost 6 bases to trimming and J lost 1 base; unmatched junction nucleotides: 6. The germline gives CDR1 MNHEY, CDR2 SVGAGI. The CDR3 runs to 15 residues. The DNA for the CDR3 is TGTGCCAGCAGAACGGGACAGTCAAGCAATCAGCCCCAGCATTTT. Its translation: CASRTGQSSNQPQHF.

V usage is TRBV14 and J usage is TRBJ2-7; D possibly corresponds to TRBD2 (6 bases). In germline, CDR1 is SGHDN, CDR2 FVKESK. Trimming cost V 1 base and J 1 base, with 17 bases left between them. The CDR3 is 17 amino acids. The CDR3 loop reads CASSQGWGLEGSYEQYF. The CDR3 DNA reads TGTGCCAGCAGCCAAGGTTGGGGACTCGAAGGTTCCTACGAGCAGTACTTC.

The V and J genes are TRBV6-2 or TRBV6-3 and TRBJ2-7, with 13 positions matching TRBD2. CDR1 MNHEY and CDR2 SVGEGT come from the germline V gene. This CDR3 is built from 20 residues. V was clipped by 5 bases and J by 3 bases; unmatched bases: 19. The CDR3 DNA is TGTGCCAGCAGTCGGGACGGACAGGGCCAACTAGCGGGAGGGCTCTACGAGCAGTACTTC. Protein: CASSRDGQGQLAGGLYEQYF.

V is TRBV7-9 and J is TRBJ1-6, with unresolved D. CDR1 is SEHNR and CDR2 is FQNEAQ in the germline V gene (reference sequence). The CDR3 contains 18 residues. V was clipped by 1 base and J by 0 bases, with 13 bases between them. In nucleotides, the CDR3 is TGTGCCAGCAGCTTAGTGAACGAACTTAGCTCCTATAATTCACCCCTCCACTTT. Protein product: CASSLVNELSSYNSPLHF.

The V gene is TRBV3-1 (or the pseudogene TRBV3-2), the J gene TRBJ1-1; TRBD1 agrees at 10 bases. This CDR3 comprises 15 residues. Germline CDR1 is LGHDT and CDR2 is YNNKEL (reference sequence). The V gene end was trimmed by 6 bases and the J gene end by 2 bases; junction bases not matched to a gene: 6. The CDR3 sequence is CASRRQGAFNTEAFF. CDR3 nucleotides: TGTGCCAGCAGACGACAGGGGGCGTTCAACACTGAAGCTTTCTTT.

V is TRBV28 and J is TRBJ2-1; TRBD2 is a possible D gene (5 bases). The V gene lost 7 bases and the J gene lost 4 bases, with 11 bases spanning the gap. Germline-derived CDR1 and CDR2 are MDHEN and SYDVKM. CDR3 length: 13 amino acids. CDR3 residues: CASTIGLYNEQFF. The CDR3 DNA is TGTGCCAGCACCATTGGACTGTACAATGAGCAGTTCTTC.

This chain connects TRBV2 to TRBJ1-1; tentative D call: TRBD1 (5 bases). Germline loops: CDR1 SNHLY, CDR2 FYNNEI. Trimming removed 2 bases at V and 6 bases at J, with 10 bases between. The CDR3 has 13 amino acids. The CDR3 loop reads CASSEYQGAEAFF. The CDR3 DNA sequence: TGTGCCAGCAGTGAATATCAGGGCGCTGAAGCTTTCTTT. The complete variable domain, with remaining parts taken from reference TRBV2 and TRBJ1-1, reads EPEVTQTPSHQVTQMGQEVILRCVPISNHLYFYWYRQILGQKVEFLVSFYNNEISEKSEIFDDQFSVERPDGSNFTLKIRSTKLEDSAMYFCASSEYQGAEAFFGQGTRLTVV.

The genes are TRBV19 and TRBJ2-2; 16 positions agree with TRBD2. The CDR3 is 15 residues long. V lost 6 bases and J lost 6; bases outside the gene matches: 1. The germline CDR1 and CDR2 sequences are LNHDA and SQIVND (reference sequence). CDR3 residues: CASRGLAGGPGELFF. The CDR3, as DNA: TGTGCCAGTAGGGGACTAGCGGGAGGGCCCGGGGAGCTGTTTTTT.

This chain links TRBV10-3 with TRBJ1-5, with 9 bases aligning to TRBD1. The V and J ends lost 5 bases and 5 bases, in that order; junction bases with no gene match: 4. The CDR3 loop spans 14 amino acids. Per germline, CDR1 ENHRY and CDR2 SYGVKD. In nucleotides, the CDR3 is TGTGCCATCAGTATAACAGGGGGCGATCAGCCCCAGCATTTT. Protein sequence: CAISITGGDQPQHF.

This clone was seen just once. J is TRBJ2-3 and V is TRBV3-1 (or the pseudogene TRBV3-2); D not resolved. V shed 4 bases and J shed 1 base, with 15 bases lying between them. Germline CDR1 LGHDT, CDR2 YNNKEL (reference sequence). CDR3 length equals 16 residues. The CDR3 sequence: CASSPRSLDGTDTQYF. In nucleotides, the CDR3 is TGTGCCAGCAGCCCCCGGTCTCTAGACGGCACAGATACGCAGTATTTT.

J is TRBJ2-1 and V is TRBV2; D is perhaps TRBD2 (5 bases). Between the trimmed V and J ends, which lost 3 bases and 2 bases, there was a span of 11 bases. The CDR3 is 15 residues long. Germline CDR1 SNHLY, CDR2 FYNNEI. CDR3 in amino acids: CASSEGDSAYNEQFF. The CDR3 DNA follows: TGTGCCAGCAGTGAGGGAGACTCTGCCTACAATGAGCAGTTCTTC.

This chain uses TRBV27 with TRBJ1-2; 8 nucleotides line up with TRBD1. The CDR3 loop spans 15 amino acids. Germline V gene lookup returns CDR1 MNHEY and CDR2 SMNVEV (reference sequence). V dropped 6 bases and J dropped 7; count of bases not matched to a gene: 13. CDR3 DNA sequence: TGTGCCAGCAGCAGATTCTCAGGGGGCGCGAGTGGCTACACCTTC. It yields the protein CASSRFSGGASGYTF.

The rearrangement uses TRBV19 and TRBJ1-1; 9 nucleotides line up with TRBD1. CDR1 LNHDA and CDR2 SQIVND come from the germline V gene (reference sequence). The trim removed 3 bases at V and 0 bases at J, leaving 11 bases unmatched. This CDR3 region has 18 residues. The CDR3 DNA is TGTGCCAGTAGTATCCGACAGGGGGTTCTAGTCATGAACACTGAAGCTTTCTTT. This encodes CASSIRQGVLVMNTEAFF.

The chain is built from TRBV28 and TRBJ1-2, with TRBD1 matching 10 bases. From germline, CDR1 is MDHEN and CDR2 SYDVKM. The ends lost 5 bases at V and 5 bases at J; junction bases unmatched: 8. This CDR3 spans 15 amino acids. For the CDR3, the DNA is TGTGCCAGCAGTCCACGGACAGGGGGTGTTTATGGCTACACCTTC. Its translation: CASSPRTGGVYGYTF.

The chain uses TRBV6-1 and TRBJ2-3, with TRBD2 matching 15 bases. Looked up from germline, CDR1 is MNHNS and CDR2 is SASEGT. V was clipped by 4 bases and J by 3 bases; unmatched bases: 2. The CDR3 is 16 residues long. The CDR3 loop reads CASSAGTSGRTDTQYF. In DNA, the CDR3 is TGTGCCAGCAGTGCCGGGACTAGCGGGAGGACAGATACGCAGTATTTT.

The rearrangement links TRBV7-9 to TRBJ2-3; 9 bases are a match to TRBD2. The germline V gene has CDR1 SEHNR and CDR2 FQNEAQ (reference sequence). Trimming removed 5 bases from V and 4 bases from J; junction bases left unmatched: 4. CDR3 length equals 14 residues. The DNA for the CDR3 is TGTGCCAGCAGCCCCCGGACTAGCGCAGATACGCAGTATTTT. This sequence encodes CASSPRTSADTQYF. Drawing the rest from reference TRBV7-9 and TRBJ2-3, the complete variable domain is DTGVSQNPRHKITKRGQNVTFRCDPISEHNRLYWYRQTLGQGPEFLTYFQNEAQLEKSRLLSDRFSAERPKGSFSTLEIQRTEQGDSAMYLCASSPRTSADTQYFGPGTRLTVL.